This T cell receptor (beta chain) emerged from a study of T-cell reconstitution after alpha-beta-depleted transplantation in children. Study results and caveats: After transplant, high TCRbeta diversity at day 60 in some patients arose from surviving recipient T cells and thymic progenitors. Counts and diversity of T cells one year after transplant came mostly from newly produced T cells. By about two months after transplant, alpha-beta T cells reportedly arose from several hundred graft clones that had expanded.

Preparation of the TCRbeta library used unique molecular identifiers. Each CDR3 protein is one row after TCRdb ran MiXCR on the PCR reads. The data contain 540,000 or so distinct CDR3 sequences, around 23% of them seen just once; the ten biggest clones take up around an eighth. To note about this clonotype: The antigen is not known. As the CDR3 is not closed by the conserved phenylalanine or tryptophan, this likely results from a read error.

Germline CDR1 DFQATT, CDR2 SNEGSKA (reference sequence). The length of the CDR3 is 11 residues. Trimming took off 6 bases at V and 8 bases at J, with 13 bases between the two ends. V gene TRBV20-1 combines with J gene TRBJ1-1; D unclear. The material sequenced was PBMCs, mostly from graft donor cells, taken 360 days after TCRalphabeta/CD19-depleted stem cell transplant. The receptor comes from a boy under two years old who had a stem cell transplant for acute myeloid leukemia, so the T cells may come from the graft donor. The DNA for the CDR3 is TGCAGTGCCGCGGACCCCTCAGAAGCTTTCTCT. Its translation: CSAADPSEAFS.